This paragraph covers one T cell receptor beta chain sequence. Its antigen is undetermined. PCR used 60 Vbeta primers and 13 Jbeta primers. Using immunoSEQ multiplex PCR, the repertoire was profiled, and TCRdb retains in-frame clones only, with some absent. The sample holds around 190,000 clones, around 80% seen once. This entry comes from a study of cytomegalovirus exposure and HLA in healthy donors. Study findings and constraints: It was reportedly the case that the classifier diagnosed cytomegalovirus status with high specificity and sensitivity.

Germline values: CDR1 SGHRS, CDR2 YFSETQ. Germline trimming cut 5 bases from V and 1 base from J; bases unmatched to any gene: 3. This CDR3 is built from 14 residues. This receptor was identified in a woman in her thirties or forties in good health and CMV-seronegative. Sequencing used PBMCs. The chain has TRBV5-1 and TRBJ2-3; 8 bases agree with TRBD1. The chain's CDR3 is CASSQTGGTDTQYF. CDR3 nucleotide sequence: TGCGCCAGCAGTCAGACAGGGGGCACAGATACGCAGTATTTT.